This TCR beta chain was retrieved from a study of shared clonotypes between healthy human individuals (dated by TCRdb to 2020 to 2021). At the level of the whole study: A few men and a couple of women, aged 18 to 49 years, made up the cohort. Libraries were prepared and TCR repertoires were sequenced by different laboratories using diverse techniques, in order to increase sequencing depth and limit assay-specific biases. Per donor, leukapheresis produced somewhere between about 0.9 and 9.5 billion PBMCs. Per donor, three plates each were used for CD4 naive and CD4 memory, two for CD8 naive, and one for CD8 memory. To estimate repertoire size and how much clonotype sharing occurs between individuals, the study deeply sequenced the blood TCR repertoires of five healthy adults.

From the cysteine through the phenylalanine, the CDR3 covers 15 amino acids. Only the CDR3 part of the read is kept: 45 bases, read in frame from the first base. V has 4 bases trimmed and J has 7 bases trimmed; junction bases matching no gene number 6. Sequences SGHDN (CDR1) and FVKESK (CDR2) are obtained from the germline V gene. Using the deep immunoSEQ assay, TCR CDR3 regions were amplified from genomic DNA by multiplex PCR. Extracted genomic DNA from each cell subset was distributed evenly across all wells of several immunoSEQ 96-well plates, and each plate was treated as a replicate. For sorted subsets, about 220 ng of genomic DNA, equivalent to 25,000 to 35,000 T cell genomes, went into each replicate PCR. Purified libraries were measured with a Qubit 3.0 fluorometer, size-checked on a Bioanalyzer 2100, and measured again with the KAPA Library Quantification kit. Each immunoSEQ 96-well plate was sequenced on its own single-read 150-cycle Illumina NextSeq 550 flow cell. In the source study's methods: The immunoSEQ output contained only junctional sequences without quality scores, so filtering could not match that applied to full-length reads. Sequences were annotated with PyIR, a Python wrapper for IgBLAST v1.9, and V/J genes and CDR3 were assigned using IMGT germline references. Reads were filtered out if the reads had weak V/J assignments (E-value above 1e-6), no CDR3, stop codons, out-of-frame junctions, or ambiguous translated residues. V3J clonotypes were defined as sequences sharing an identical inferred V gene, J gene, and CDR3 amino acid sequence. Percentage overlap between repertoires was computed as shared unique clonotypes divided by the size of the smaller repertoire. Repertoire richness was assessed with RTK rarefaction, the Chao1 estimator, and Recon v2.1 estimates of unobserved clonotypes. For all TCRbeta clonotypes obtained by the gDNA method from several donors, generation probabilities were computed with OLGA. TCRdb obtained this table from immuneACCESS and retained in-frame rearrangements with V and J assigned. These tables miss some clones; where compared with another copy, unresolved V genes account for less than half of the shortfall, and the remainder is unexplained. The DNA was the basis for D and trimming; V, J and clone size are from that table. In this sample the table shows about 2.4 million clones, approximately 93% of which occur a single time. The ten largest clones capture roughly 0.36% of the sample.

In regard to this clone: No antigen is known for it. Base-call qualities are not available, and no considerably larger clone is one nucleotide away.

The study at large found these results: Even with the large sequencing depth, rarefaction of the sorted-subset datasets indicated that sequencing was incomplete. Approximately 5% of naive CD4, 3.5% of naive CD8, approximately 2.2% of memory CD4, and 0.4% of memory CD8 clonotypes were shared across a handful of donors. Pairwise subsampling led to the expectation that sequencing depth would affect the degree of clonotype sharing among donors. Estimated clonotype richness was generally larger for naive than for memory subsets. The genetic and exposure-history diversity represented was limited by the small number of donors. Compared with non-shared clonotypes, the clonotypes found in all four sorted-subset donors had higher generation probabilities. Sampling was restricted to blood, and TCR repertoires in tissue are likely to differ from TCR repertoires in blood.

Donors were healthy HIV-negative adults with no recently reported acute infections or vaccinations. All donors were Caucasian adults living in Nashville, Tennessee, USA. CD4+ T cells were enriched through magnetic negative selection, after which naive cells were positively selected on CD45RA and the remaining negative fraction served as the memory subset. Blood was collected by leukapheresis, and PBMCs were isolated by Ficoll-Histopaque density gradient centrifugation and then cryopreserved in liquid nitrogen vapor phase. Purity and quantity of every magnetically sorted T cell population were checked by analytical flow cytometry. Genomic DNA was isolated from each sorted fraction and quantified by UV absorbance on a Nanodrop 2000c.

The clonotype originates from a man aged 18 to 29 in good health. Some clones in this sample may be carry-over from other donors' samples. The specimen was naive CD4+ T cells from PBMCs. This sample's cell subset or site label indicates: CD45RA+ positively selected. Recombination joined TRBV14 with TRBJ2-2, with 10 bases matching TRBD2. The nucleotide sequence reads TGTGCCAGCAGCCCCCGGCTAGCGGGAGTCGGGGAGCTGTTTTTT. The encoded protein is CASSPRLAGVGELFF.